This TCR beta chain was sequenced for a study of identical twins. CDR1 is MGHDK, CDR2 SYGVNS, per germline. This CDR3 region has 14 residues. Trimming took 1 base from V and 5 from J, leaving 8 bases between them. Study-level results: The study based its conclusions on cross-sectional statistical analysis and did not follow the same donors.

TCRdb recomputed calls from the 5' RACE reads with MiXCR, one row per CDR3 protein. The sample consists of 690,000 or so distinct CDR3 sequences, 8.5% to 9% of them appearing once. This clonotype was found a few times. Its cognate antigen is unknown. The sample was also reused in another study, on yellow fever vaccine responses in identical twins.

The source is a woman between 18 and 30 years old in good health. V is TRBV25-1 and J is TRBJ1-4; D ambiguous. Sequences were obtained from PBMCs. CDR3 residues: CASSEWRGNEKLFF. The CDR3 nucleotides are TGTGCCAGCAGTGAATGGAGAGGGAATGAAAAACTGTTTTTT.